The 26 T cell receptor beta chains below all came from one sample that was sequenced in a study of molecular identifiers for immune sequencing clone quantification. TCRdb processed the PCR reads anew with MiXCR; each CDR3 protein has one entry. Of 50,000 to 70,000 distinct CDR3 sequences detected, roughly 18% appear once; the ten largest clones hold about 1.4%. Sequenced sample: naive CD8+ T cells from blood, with Jurkat cell RNA spiked in. Subset denoted: FACS-sorted CD8+CD4-CCR7+CD45RA+ naive T cells. All receptors derive from a human donor in good health. Some libraries in this study had Jurkat cell RNA spiked in.

This clonotype was counted between two and nine times. The chain couples TRBV28 to TRBJ2-3, with 9 bases aligning to TRBD2. V lost 4 bases, J lost 3 bases, and 8 bases stayed unmatched. Per the germline V gene, CDR1 is MDHEN and CDR2 is SYDVKM. This CDR3 comprises 16 residues. The CDR3 DNA reads as TGTGCCAGCAGTTCAGCCGGGGGACTAGCAACAGATACGCAGTATTTT. It is translated as CASSSAGGLATDTQYF. The full variable domain, rest sourced from reference TRBV28 and TRBJ2-3, is DVKVTQSSRYLVKRTGEKVFLECVQDMDHENMFWYRQDPGLGLRLIYFSYDVKMKEKGDIPEGYSVSREKKERFSLILESASTNQTSMYLCASSSAGGLATDTQYFGPGTRLTVL.

This clonotype was counted between two and nine times. J is TRBJ2-1 and V is TRBV7-9, with D tentatively TRBD2 (5 bases). The ends were cut back, 5 bases at V and 4 bases at J, with 12 bases in the middle. The CDR3 extends over 14 amino acids. The germline gives CDR1 SEHNR, CDR2 FQNEAQ (reference sequence). The chain's CDR3 is CASSLEGTYNEQFF. DNA for the CDR3: TGTGCCAGCAGCCTCGAGGGTACATACAATGAGCAGTTCTTC.

In regard to this clonotype: Lacking the conserved final phenylalanine or tryptophan, this CDR3 likely reflects a read error. It is unclear where the CDR3 begins or ends on the DNA, so no DNA is shown, and the CDR3 is as TCRdb lists it. The rearrangement links TRBV5-1 to TRBJ1-2; TRBD1 was called by the table and not checked on the DNA. Germline CDR1 reads SGHRS; CDR2 reads YFSETQ. 13 amino acids form the CDR3, both terminal residues included. CDR3 amino acids: CASSLGGAYGYAS.

This clonotype was observed many times. This rearrangement joins TRBV5-4 to TRBJ2-7; 9 nucleotides align to TRBD2. The CDR3 has 15 amino acids. V dropped 0 bases and J dropped 2; count of bases not matched to a gene: 3. CDR1 SGHNT and CDR2 YYREEE come from the germline V gene (reference sequence). CDR3 bases: TGTGCCAGCAGCTTGGACCCTAGCGGGACCTACGAGCAGTACTTC. The encoded protein is CASSLDPSGTYEQYF.

In this sample, this clonotype turned up many times. The chain links TRBV7-6 to TRBJ2-1; D is ambiguous. Trimming left V 0 bases short and J 7 bases short, with 10 bases between. The V gene's germline CDR1 is SGHVS and CDR2 FNYEAQ. The CDR3 is made up of 14 amino acids. Written as DNA, the CDR3 is TGTGCCAGCAGCTTAGCTGGACCCACAAATGAGCAGTTCTTC. It is translated as CASSLAGPTNEQFF.

This clonotype came up many times. This sequence joins TRBV4-3 and TRBJ2-5, with 7 bases lining up with TRBD1. Germline V gene sequence: CDR1 LGHNA, CDR2 YSLEER. This CDR3 has 14 amino acids. V shed 3 bases, J shed 4 bases, and the junction held 5 bases outside the gene matches. The CDR3 loop is CASSQSYRGETQYF. The CDR3 coding sequence is TGCGCCAGCAGCCAGTCCTACAGGGGAGAGACCCAGTACTTC.

As concerns this clonotype: This clone may be a read error of a much larger clone one base away. The rearrangement uses TRBV7-8 and TRBJ2-7; unclear D gene. V was trimmed by 5 bases and J by 0 bases, leaving 17 bases between them. Germline loops: CDR1 SGHVS, CDR2 FQNEAQ. There are 16 residues in the CDR3. CDR3: CASSPSSQKASYEQYF. The CDR3 nucleotides read TGTGCCAGCAGCCCCAGTTCCCAAAAAGCCTCCTACGAGCAGTACTTC.

This clonotype was detected many times. The rearrangement links TRBV10-3 to TRBJ1-5; 9 bases match TRBD1. Looked up from germline, CDR1 is ENHRY and CDR2 is SYGVKD. This CDR3 has 17 residues. J was trimmed by 4 bases and V by 4 bases; bases with no gene match: 11. CDR3 bases: TGTGCCATCAGTGGCCCCCCGGGACAGGGCGATAATCAGCCCCAGCATTTT. This translates into CAISGPPGQGDNQPQHF.

This clonotype was recorded at least ten times. The rearrangement links TRBV7-2 to TRBJ2-7; tentative D call: TRBD2 (6 bases). Trimming removed 4 bases from V and 5 bases from J, with 21 bases in between. CDR1 SGHTA and CDR2 FQGNSA come from the germline V gene. CDR3 size: 16 residues. CDR3 in amino acids: CASSSDSGGYVDEQYF. The CDR3 coding sequence is TGTGCCAGCAGCTCGGATAGCGGAGGATACGTCGACGAGCAGTACTTC.

Worth noting for this clonotype: Since a much larger clone is just one base distant, this may be a read error. This chain uses TRBV7-9 with TRBJ2-7; D gene ambiguous. The CDR3 length is 16 residues. In germline, CDR1 is SEHNR, CDR2 FQNEAQ (reference sequence). The CDR3 region is CASSPNRGLSSYGQYF. CDR3 nucleotides: TGTGCCAGCAGCCCAAACAGAGGCCTTAGCTCCTACGGGCAGTACTTC.

This clonotype is categorized as medium-sized. V is TRBV7-6 and J is TRBJ2-2; D possibly corresponds to TRBD2 (6 bases). The V end was cut by 5 bases, the J end by 4 bases, with 11 bases between. CDR3 length: 14 residues. Germline values: CDR1 SGHVS, CDR2 FNYEAQ. The CDR3 spells CASSPAGPTGELFF. CDR3 DNA sequence: TGTGCCAGCAGCCCCGCGGGACCCACCGGGGAGCTGTTTTTT.

This clonotype was observed at least ten times. This chain links TRBV3-1 with TRBJ1-6; D ambiguous. Germline V gives CDR1 LGHDT, CDR2 YNNKEL (reference sequence). The V end was cut by 2 bases, the J end by 10 bases, with 21 bases between. The CDR3 contains 17 residues. CDR3 in amino acids: CASSQPPRTWGNSPLHF. The DNA for the CDR3 is TGTGCCAGCAGCCAACCCCCAAGGACGTGGGGTAACTCACCCCTCCACTTT.

This clonotype appeared many times. This chain connects TRBV27 to TRBJ1-1; 9 bases agree with TRBD1. Trimming took 4 bases from V and 11 from J; bases not matched to a gene: 2. The CDR3 consists of 11 residues. Germline V gene lookup returns CDR1 MNHEY and CDR2 SMNVEV (reference sequence). For the CDR3, the DNA is TGTGCCAGCAGTTACAGGGGGCGGGCTTTCTTT. Translation: CASSYRGRAFF.

Note on this clonotype: At one end the junction does not follow the germline gene, possibly because of a read error. The chain links TRBV5-3 to TRBJ1-2; tentative D call: TRBD1 (6 bases). TRBV5-3 is assigned to the ORF class and has an uncertain function. The CDR3 consists of 13 residues. The CDR3 loop reads CASSYRTVYGYTF. The DNA for the CDR3 is TGTGCCAGCAGCTACAGGACAGTCTATGGCTACACCTTC.

This clonotype was recorded many times. The gene calls are TRBV6-2 or TRBV6-3 and TRBJ2-7; perhaps TRBD2 as D (6 bases). CDR1 MNHEY and CDR2 SVGEGT come from the germline V gene. The CDR3 spans 15 residues. Trimming took off 2 bases at V and 1 base at J, with 12 bases between the two ends. For the CDR3, the DNA is TGTGCCAGCAGTTACGGTCTGGCGGGGTCCTACGAGCAGTACTTC. It is translated as CASSYGLAGSYEQYF.

A few counts support this clonotype. The CDR3 region is CASGTRPNEQFF. The CDR3 coding sequence is TGTGCCAGCGGGACTAGGCCCAATGAGCAGTTCTTC. The chain combines TRBV27 with TRBJ2-1; 8 positions match TRBD2. V dropped 8 bases and J dropped 6; count of bases not matched to a gene: 3. CDR1 is MNHEY and CDR2 is SMNVEV in the germline V gene (reference sequence). The CDR3 loop spans 12 amino acids.

The chain couples TRBV19 to TRBJ2-7; D tentatively fits TRBD1 or TRBD2 (6 bases each). The CDR3 consists of 16 residues. V lost 7 bases and J 6 bases, leaving 25 bases between the germline ends. Per germline, CDR1 LNHDA and CDR2 SQIVND (reference sequence). The CDR3 spells CASKVSGAATSVEQYF. CDR3 bases: TGTGCCAGTAAAGTCTCGGGGGCAGCCACGTCGGTCGAGCAGTACTTC.

This clonotype occurred a few times. This chain joins TRBV14 and TRBJ2-7; D ambiguous. The CDR3 sequence is 15 residues long. CDR1 SGHDN and CDR2 FVKESK come from the germline V gene. Trimming pared 3 bases from V and 4 bases from J, leaving 16 bases between. The CDR3: CASSQETNLRYEQYF. As DNA, the CDR3 is TGTGCCAGCAGCCAGGAGACCAACCTAAGGTACGAGCAGTACTTC.

There are many counts of this clonotype. The V call is TRBV28, the J call TRBJ2-3, with D unresolved. V dropped 5 bases and J dropped 1 base, with 13 bases sitting between them. Germline V gene data show CDR1 as MDHEN and CDR2 as SYDVKM. The CDR3 is made up of 15 amino acids. CDR3 DNA sequence: TGTGCCAGCAGTCCCCGCGGATTTGGCACAGATACGCAGTATTTT. Residues: CASSPRGFGTDTQYF.

This chain uses TRBV11-3 with TRBJ1-4; D is ambiguous. The V gene's germline CDR1 is SGHNT and CDR2 YENEEA. V was trimmed by 3 bases and J by 3 bases, leaving 11 bases between them. The length of the CDR3 is 15 residues. CDR3 sequence: CASSFEGRANEKLFF. Written as DNA, the CDR3 is TGTGCCAGCAGCTTTGAGGGCCGGGCTAATGAAAAACTGTTTTTT.

A word on this clonotype: A junction end diverges from the germline sequence, so it may reflect a read error. The V and J genes are TRBV14 and TRBJ2-7; the D call may be TRBD1 or TRBD2 (5 bases each). The germline gives CDR1 SGHDN, CDR2 FVKESK. This CDR3 comprises 13 residues. The CDR3 spells CASSQENGDEQCF. The CDR3 DNA reads TGTGCCAGCAGCCAAGAGAATGGGGACGAGCAGTGCTTC.

The gene calls are TRBV27 and TRBJ2-1, with 10 nucleotides matching TRBD2. The CDR3 spans 15 residues. Unmatched junction bases numbered 8, after V lost 3 bases and J lost 9 bases. Germline-derived CDR1 and CDR2 are MNHEY and SMNVEV (reference sequence). The CDR3 sequence is CASSLGLAGDVEQFF. CDR3 nucleotide sequence: TGTGCCAGCAGTTTGGGGCTAGCGGGAGACGTTGAGCAGTTCTTC.

The V gene is TRBV4-3, the J gene TRBJ2-1; 12 bases map to TRBD2. The CDR3 contains 17 residues. Germline-derived CDR1 and CDR2 are LGHNA and YSLEER. After removal of 0 bases from V and 4 bases from J, the junction contained 4 bases not matched to a gene. The CDR3 loop reads CASSQDRTSGTYNEQFF. CDR3 nucleotide sequence: TGCGCCAGCAGCCAAGACCGGACTAGCGGGACGTACAATGAGCAGTTCTTC.

This clonotype was seen only a few times. Because it lacks the conserved phenylalanine or tryptophan at the end, this CDR3 is likely a read error. This chain connects TRBV10-3 to TRBJ2-4; no firm D call. This CDR3 is built from 18 residues. CDR1 is ENHRY and CDR2 is SYGVKD in the germline V gene. CDR3 coding DNA: TGTGCCATCGGTGATGATATCCGGCCGTCTGGTACCAAAAACATTCAGTACCTC. This encodes CAIGDDIRPSGTKNIQYL.

Ten or more counts support this clonotype. The genes are TRBV19 and TRBJ2-1, with 12 bases identical to TRBD2. Per germline, CDR1 LNHDA and CDR2 SQIVND (reference sequence). V was pared by 0 bases and J by 3 bases, with 3 bases of the junction left unmatched. This CDR3 is built from 17 residues. The CDR3 sequence: CASSIELAGGRYNEQFF. As DNA, the CDR3 is TGTGCCAGTAGTATAGAACTAGCGGGGGGCCGCTACAATGAGCAGTTCTTC.

In this sample, this clonotype turned up once. The chain carries TRBV18 and TRBJ2-5, with D possibly TRBD1 on 5 matching bases. The ends were cut back, 0 bases at V and 5 bases at J, with 16 bases in the middle. The CDR3 length is 16 residues. Germline assignment: CDR1 KGHSH and CDR2 LQKENI. CDR3 region: CASSPPAIRVTETQYF. DNA of the CDR3: TGTGCCAGCTCACCACCGGCAATCAGGGTTACGGAGACCCAGTACTTC. The entire variable domain, with the rest obtained from reference TRBV18 and TRBJ2-5, is as follows: NAGVMQNPRHLVRRRGQEARLRCSPMKGHSHVYWYRQLPEEGLKFMVYLQKENIIDESGMPKERFSAEFPKEGPSILRIQQVVRGDSAAYFCASSPPAIRVTETQYFGPGTRLLVL.